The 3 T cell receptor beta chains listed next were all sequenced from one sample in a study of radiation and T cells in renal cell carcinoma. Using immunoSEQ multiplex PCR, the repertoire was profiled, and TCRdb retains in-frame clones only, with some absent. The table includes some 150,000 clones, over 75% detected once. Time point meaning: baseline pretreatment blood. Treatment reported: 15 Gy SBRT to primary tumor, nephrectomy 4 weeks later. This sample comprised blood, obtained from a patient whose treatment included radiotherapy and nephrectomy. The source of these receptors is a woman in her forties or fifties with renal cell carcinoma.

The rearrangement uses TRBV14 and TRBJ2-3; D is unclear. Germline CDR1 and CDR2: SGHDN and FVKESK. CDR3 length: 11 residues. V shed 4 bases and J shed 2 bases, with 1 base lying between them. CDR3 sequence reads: CASSPTDTQYF. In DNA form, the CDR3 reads TGTGCCAGCAGCCCCACAGATACGCAGTATTTT.

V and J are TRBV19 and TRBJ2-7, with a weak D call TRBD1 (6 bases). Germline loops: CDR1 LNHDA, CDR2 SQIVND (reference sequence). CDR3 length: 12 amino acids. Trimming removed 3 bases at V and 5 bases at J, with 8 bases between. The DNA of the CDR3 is TGTGCCAGTAGTATGGCAGGGGACGAGCAGTACTTC. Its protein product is CASSMAGDEQYF.

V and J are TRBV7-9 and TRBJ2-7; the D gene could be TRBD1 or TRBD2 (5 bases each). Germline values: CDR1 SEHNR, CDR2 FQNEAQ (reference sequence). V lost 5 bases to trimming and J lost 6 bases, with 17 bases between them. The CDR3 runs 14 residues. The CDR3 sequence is CASSGTSISREQYF. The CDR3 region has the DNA TGTGCCAGCAGCGGGACCTCCATTAGCCGCGAGCAGTACTTC.